This TCR beta chain was identified during a study of T cells in Graves' hyperthyroidism and ophthalmopathy. This clonotype has at least ten counts. TCR beta CDR3 sequences were amplified from RNA transcripts. During a first-round RT-PCR of the TCR CDR3, the HTBI primer set was used. TCRdb ran MiXCR on the multiplex PCR reads and lists one entry per CDR3 protein. The sample carries 200,000 to 250,000 distinct CDR3 sequences, roughly 15% recorded once. This TCR was recovered from a man in his forties or fifties with Graves' hyperthyroidism. Sequencing was done on a sample of blood.

CDR3 sequence reads: CASSAEGQGFNYGYTF. The CDR3 nucleotides are TGTGCCAGCAGTGCCGAGGGACAGGGGTTTAACTATGGCTACACCTTC. V is TRBV27 and J is TRBJ1-2, with 10 bases lining up with TRBD1. The junction had 7 bases not matched to a gene; V was cut back by 5 bases and J by 1 base. The CDR3 has 16 amino acids. The germline CDR1 and CDR2 sequences are MNHEY and SMNVEV (reference sequence).